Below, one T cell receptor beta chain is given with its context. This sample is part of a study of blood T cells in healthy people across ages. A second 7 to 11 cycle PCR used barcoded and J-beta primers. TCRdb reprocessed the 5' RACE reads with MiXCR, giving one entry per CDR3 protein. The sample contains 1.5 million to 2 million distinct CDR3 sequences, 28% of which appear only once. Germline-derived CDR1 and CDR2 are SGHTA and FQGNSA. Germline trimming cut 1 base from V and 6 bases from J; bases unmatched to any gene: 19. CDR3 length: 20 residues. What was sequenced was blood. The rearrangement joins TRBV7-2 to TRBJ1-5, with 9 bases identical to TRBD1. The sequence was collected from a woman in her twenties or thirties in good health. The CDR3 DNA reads TGTGCCAGCAGCTTAGGTTTAGTATCCTCCGGGACAGGGATTGTTCAGCCCCAGCATTTT. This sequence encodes CASSLGLVSSGTGIVQPQHF.